The T cell receptor (beta chain) described here comes from a study of graft-versus-host responses after intestinal transplantation. The CDR3 runs to 17 residues. Germline V gene sequence: CDR1 SGHVS, CDR2 FNYEAQ. V gave up 2 bases and J gave up 0 bases, with 15 bases separating them. Study conclusions and caveats: Detected in recipient marrow were GvH clones, some of which were first observed in ileum or blood.

As to this clone: Its antigen is unidentified.

The assay was immunoSEQ multiplex PCR, and TCRdb's table has in-frame clones only and misses some. Found here are more than 85,000 clones, 85% to 95% of them singletons; the top ten hold more than 1.5%. Sequencing used unstimulated CD8+ T cells sorted from spleen or lymph node cells, obtained before intestinal transplant. This TCR was sampled from a human donor who received an intestinal transplant. The chain uses TRBV7-6 and TRBJ2-3; D gene unclear. The CDR3 DNA reads TGTGCCAGCAGCTTATGGGCAGAAACCTCTAGCACAGATACGCAGTATTTT. Encoded protein: CASSLWAETSSTDTQYF. Full variable domain (rest looked up from reference TRBV7-6 and TRBJ2-3): GAGVSQSPRYKVTKRGQDVALRCDPISGHVSLYWYRQALGQGPEFLTYFNYEAQQDKSGLPNDRFSAERPEGSISTLTIQRTEQRDSAMYRCASSLWAETSSTDTQYFGPGTRLTVL.